A selection of T cell receptor beta chains follows, all from one sample in a study of response to subunit inactivated influenza vaccine. TCRdb ran MiXCR on the RT-PCR reads and lists one entry per CDR3 protein. Here the sample spans under 500,000 distinct CDR3 sequences, about a tenth being singletons. Sequences were derived from PBMCs from blood, sampled roughly 45 days after vaccination. Receptor source: a man in his fifties or sixties who received an inactivated influenza vaccine. Both conserved end residues are part of each CDR3. A D gene is named only where the DNA matches it firmly. Not every row has a clone size; where given, it reads once, few, many or a size class.

D gene | J gene | V gene | clone size | CDR3 DNA | CDR3 protein
. | TRBJ2-1 | TRBV12-3/TRBV12-4 | many | TGTGCCAGCAGTTTCGTTTATGGGGTTAGGGTTGCCTACAATGAGCAGTTCTTC | CASSFVYGVRVAYNEQFF
. | TRBJ2-3 | TRBV5-8 | . | TGTGCCAGCAGCTTGGCCTTTGTAGCAGATACGCAGTATTTT | CASSLAFVADTQYF
. | TRBJ2-7 | TRBV15 | few | TGTGCCACCAGCAGAGATCCTAACGACTACGAGCAGTACTTC | CATSRDPNDYEQYF
TRBD1 | TRBJ2-7 | TRBV6-2/TRBV6-3 | . | TGTGCCAACAGTTCCCAGGGACAGGGAAAACCCTACGAGCAGTACTTC | CANSSQGQGKPYEQYF
. | TRBJ1-5 | TRBV10-2 | . | TGCGCCAGCGCTGCACAAGCGGGGATAGGGCAGCCCCAGCATTTT | CASAAQAGIGQPQHF
. | TRBJ1-2 | TRBV3-1 | . | TGTGCCAGCAGCCATCCCCGGGACACGGATGTGTATGGCTACACCTTC | CASSHPRDTDVYGYTF
TRBD2 | TRBJ2-1 | TRBV3-1 | few | TGTGCCAGCAGCCGGACTAGCGGGAGGATTTATGAGCAGTTCTTC | CASSRTSGRIYEQFF
TRBD1 | TRBJ2-7 | TRBV15 | . | TGTGCCACCAGCAGAGCCGGGACAGCCTTTCAGGAGCAGTACTTC | CATSRAGTAFQEQYF
TRBD1 | TRBJ2-1 | TRBV29-1 | . | TGCAGCGTTGGGGGACAGGGGGCTTTGGGACGCGTGTACAATGAGCAGTTCTTC | CSVGGQGALGRVYNEQFF
. | TRBJ2-1 | TRBV7-2 | many | TGTGCCAGCAGCTCCATCGAGGCCAATGAGCAGTTCTTC | CASSSIEANEQFF
. | TRBJ1-5 | TRBV5-1 | few | TGCGCCAGCAGCTTAGCAGGGGCCAGTAATCAGCCCCAGCATTTT | CASSLAGASNQPQHF
TRBD1 | TRBJ2-5 | TRBV20-1 | . | TGCAGTGCTAGAGGAACCGGGACAGGGAGAGAGACCCAGTACTTC | CSARGTGTGRETQYF
. | TRBJ2-5 | TRBV5-1 | . | TGCGCCAGCAGCTTGGGCCCGGGGGGCGAAGAGACCCAGTACTTC | CASSLGPGGEETQYF
. | TRBJ2-1 | TRBV9 | many | TGTGCCAGCAGCGTAGGACTGAGCTCCTACAATGAGCAGTTCTTC | CASSVGLSSYNEQFF
TRBD2 | TRBJ2-2 | TRBV4-3 | few | TGCGCCAGCAGCCAAGGTGGAAGCGGGGGACCCACCGGGGAGCTGTTTTTT | CASSQGGSGGPTGELFF
TRBD2 | TRBJ2-3 | TRBV20-1 | . | TGCAGTGCTAGAGGCCTTGGACTAGCGGGGGGTTTGGATACGCAGTATTTT | CSARGLGLAGGLDTQYF
TRBD1 | TRBJ2-7 | TRBV20-1 | . | TGCAGTGCCGGTGGGTGGACAGGGAAAGCCTACGAGCAGTACTTC | CSAGGWTGKAYEQYF
TRBD1 | TRBJ2-7 | TRBV5-1 | few | TGCGCCAGCAGCCGCGGACAGGGGACACCCGAGCAGTACTTC | CASSRGQGTPEQYF
. | TRBJ2-6 | TRBV20-1 | . | TGCAGTGCCACAGACAGGAGGAACTCTGGGGCCAACGTCCTGACTTTC | CSATDRRNSGANVLTF
. | TRBJ1-1 | TRBV20-1 | few | TGCAGTGCTAGATTGACAGGATCGACGGAAGCTTTCTTT | CSARLTGSTEAFF
TRBD2 | TRBJ2-3 | TRBV20-1 | many | TGCAGTGCTCCACCGGGGGGAGATACGCAGTATTTT | CSAPPGGDTQYF
. | TRBJ2-2 | TRBV28 | . | TGTGCCAGCAGTTCGGCCGCAGGATGGACCGGGGAGCTGTTTTTT | CASSSAAGWTGELFF
. | TRBJ2-1 | TRBV5-5 | few | TGTGCCAGCAGCTTGGACGAGGTAGAACGGTTCTTC | CASSLDEVERFF
. | TRBJ2-7 | TRBV12-3/TRBV12-4 | few | TGTGCCAGCAGTTTAGGCGGGCCCACCTACGAGCAGTACTTC | CASSLGGPTYEQYF
. | TRBJ1-1 | TRBV20-1 | many | TGCAGTGTTCGGGGACCTATGAACACTGAAGCTTTCTTT | CSVRGPMNTEAFF
TRBD2 | TRBJ2-5 | TRBV28 | . | TGTGCCAGCAGTTACCGGACTAGCGGGCACCAAGAGACCCAGTACTTC | CASSYRTSGHQETQYF
. | TRBJ2-3 | TRBV20-1 | . | TGCAGTGCTAGAGGACTCATTGATGGCACAGATACGCAGTATTTT | CSARGLIDGTDTQYF
TRBD2 | TRBJ2-1 | TRBV10-1 | many | TGCGCCAGCAGTTCTACTAGCGGGGGGTCATTCTCCTACAATGAGCAGTTCTTC | CASSSTSGGSFSYNEQFF
. | TRBJ2-1 | TRBV5-4 | many | TGTGCCAGCAGCATGGGCGGGGCAAACAATGAGCAGTTCTTC | CASSMGGANNEQFF
. | TRBJ1-2 | TRBV4-2 | many | TGTGCCAGCAGCCGCGATGAGTCTACTAACTATGGCTACACCTTC | CASSRDESTNYGYTF
. | TRBJ2-1 | TRBV27 | . | TGTGCCAGCAGTTTCCGTCACGGACAAGGGGTCCCCCTCTCCTACAATGAGCAGTTCTTC | CASSFRHGQGVPLSYNEQFF
TRBD1 | TRBJ2-1 | TRBV12-3/TRBV12-4 | . | TGTGCCAGCGGGACAGGGACTTCCTACAATGAGCAGTTCTTC | CASGTGTSYNEQFF
TRBD1 | TRBJ2-3 | TRBV5-1 | few | TGCGCCAGCAGCGCCGGGACAGGGAGGTCAGATACGCAGTATTTT | CASSAGTGRSDTQYF
. | TRBJ2-5 | TRBV13 | . | TGTGCCAGCAGCCACGGGAGAGGGGAGGAAGAGACCCAGTACTTC | CASSHGRGEEETQYF
. | TRBJ1-5 | TRBV6-2/TRBV6-3 | few | TGTGCCAGCAGGGAGGACTCTAGCAATCAGCCCCAGCATTTT | CASREDSSNQPQHF
. | TRBJ1-6 | TRBV7-2 | few | TGTGCCAGCAGCTTAGAGGACAGTTATAATTCACCCCTCCACTTT | CASSLEDSYNSPLHF
. | TRBJ1-1 | TRBV10-3 | few | TGTGCCATCAGTGCCTCCACATCGAACACTGAAGCTTTCTTT | CAISASTSNTEAFF
. | TRBJ2-3 | TRBV7-2 | once | TGTGCCAGCAGCTCGGGACCGGGGGGCACAAGTACTACGCAGTATTTT | CASSSGPGGTSTTQYF
. | TRBJ2-3 | TRBV4-1 | few | TGCGCCAGCAGCCAAGCGTCAGCCAGCACAGATACGCAGTATTTT | CASSQASASTDTQYF
. | TRBJ2-2 | TRBV24-1 | . | TGTGCCACCAGTGATTCTTGGGACACCGGGGAGCTGTTTTTT | CATSDSWDTGELFF
TRBD2 | TRBJ2-1 | TRBV6-1 | . | TGTGCCAGCACCGGGGCTGGGACTAGCGGATACAATGAGCAGTTCTTC | CASTGAGTSGYNEQFF
. | TRBJ2-6 | TRBV27 | few | TGTGCCAGCAGACGAGGACCTGGGGCCAACGTCCTGACTTTC | CASRRGPGANVLTF
. | TRBJ2-7 | TRBV7-8 | . | TGTGCCAGCAGCTTACCCCGCATGGGGTCCTCAGAGGACGAGCAGTACTTC | CASSLPRMGSSEDEQYF
TRBD2 | TRBJ2-7 | TRBV7-6 | many | TGTGCCAGCAGCTTCGGGACTAACAGTATCTACGAGCAGTACTTC | CASSFGTNSIYEQYF
TRBD1 | TRBJ2-7 | TRBV2 | . | TGTGCCAGCAGCCCATGGACAGGGGACTCCTACGAGCAGTACTTC | CASSPWTGDSYEQYF
. | TRBJ1-1 | TRBV4-2 | few | TGTGCCAGCAGCCAAGATCGAAAGATGAAGGGGGGTAGCGGCACTGAAGCTTTCTTT | CASSQDRKMKGGSGTEAFF
. | TRBJ1-1 | TRBV6-6 | few | TGTGCCAGCAGCGAACAGGAGAACACTGAAGCTTTCTTT | CASSEQENTEAFF
. | TRBJ2-1 | TRBV6-1 | few | TGTGCCAGCAGTGATCCACGATATAACAATGAGCAGTTCTTC | CASSDPRYNNEQFF